Following are 2 T cell receptor beta chains from one sample sequenced in a study of Ad26.COV2.S vaccination and SARS-CoV-2 variants. The treatment: roughly 18 received Ad26.COV2.S at low or high dose, single or two shots; about 5 received placebo; per-sample allocation not given. The investigators took samples on day 63 after the first vaccine or placebo injection. Data came from immunoSEQ multiplex PCR; TCRdb stores just in-frame clones and leaves some out. The sample lists 410,000 or so clones, 80% to 95% seen once, with approximately 12% in the top ten. The material sequenced was peripheral blood, taken in a trial of Ad26.COV2.S vaccine versus placebo. The receptors come from a person aged 18 to 59 who received the Ad26.COV2.S COVID-19 vaccine or a placebo.

CDR3 DNA: TGTGCCTGGGGACAGGGGACTGTCTCCTACAATGAGCAGTTCTTC. Its protein is CAWGQGTVSYNEQFF. V usage is TRBV30 and J usage is TRBJ2-1, with TRBD1 matching 9 bases. V trimming: 5 bases; J trimming: 0 bases; junction bases outside the gene matches: 5. CDR3 length equals 15 residues. Germline lookup yields CDR1 GTSNPN and CDR2 SVGIG (reference sequence).

The chain links TRBV7-9 to TRBJ2-5; possibly TRBD1 or TRBD2 for D (5 bases each). Trimming shortened V by 8 bases and J by 5 bases, and 18 bases separated the two germline ends. The germline CDR1 and CDR2 sequences are SEHNR and FQNEAQ (reference sequence). This CDR3 has 14 amino acids. Here the CDR3 DNA reads TGTGCCAGCCGCCGGGACGCAGGCGAGGAGACCCAGTACTTC. Encoded protein: CASRRDAGEETQYF.